One and the same sample provided the 18 T cell receptor beta chains below, sequenced in a study of response to subunit inactivated influenza vaccine. TCRdb analysed the RT-PCR reads with MiXCR anew, one entry per CDR3 protein. The sample lists hundreds of thousands of distinct CDR3 sequences; 15% to 18% were seen once. Sequences were derived from PBMCs from blood, sampled 11 to 12 days after vaccination. The receptors come from a man in his fifties who received an inactivated influenza vaccine.

V gene TRBV29-1 combines with J gene TRBJ2-7, with D perhaps TRBD2 (5 bases). The CDR3 is 13 amino acids. Trimming left V 8 bases short and J 4 bases short, with 18 bases between. Per the germline V gene, CDR1 is SQVTM and CDR2 is ANQGSEA. This CDR3 reads CSSEDSSQYEQYF. DNA of the CDR3: TGCAGCTCTGAGGACTCCTCTCAATACGAGCAGTACTTC.

The chain has TRBV29-1 and TRBJ2-3; TRBD2 agrees at 11 bases. Germline V gene lookup returns CDR1 SQVTM and CDR2 ANQGSEA. Unmatched junction bases numbered 23, after V lost 7 bases and J lost 5 bases. This CDR3 contains 19 residues. CDR3 nucleotide sequence: TGCAGCGACCCGCGACCGGAAAACAAACTAGCGGGAGTCCAAGATACGCAGTATTTT. It encodes CSDPRPENKLAGVQDTQYF.

This clonotype has more than one count but fewer than ten. This chain uses TRBV7-3 with TRBJ2-3; 9 bases map to TRBD2. J was trimmed by 6 bases and V by 0 bases; bases with no gene match: 10. Germline loops: CDR1 SGHTA, CDR2 FQGTGA. CDR3 length equals 17 residues. The CDR3 is CASSLTSGLAPTDTQYF. In nucleotides, the CDR3 is TGTGCCAGCAGCTTAACGTCGGGACTAGCACCTACGGATACGCAGTATTTT.

This chain joins TRBV12-3 or TRBV12-4 and TRBJ2-1, with TRBD2 as a possible D gene (7 bases). The CDR3 extends over 16 amino acids. With 7 bases removed from V and 3 bases from J, the gap between germline ends came to 19 bases. The CDR3 spells CASNRIGGANYNEQFF. CDR3 bases: TGTGCCAGCAATCGGATTGGGGGGGCAAACTACAATGAGCAGTTCTTC.

In its sample, this clonotype was seen many times. This chain connects TRBV3-1 to TRBJ2-7; D possibly uses TRBD1 or TRBD2 (5 bases each). Trimming took off 9 bases at V and 4 bases at J, with 10 bases between the two ends. This CDR3 region has 11 residues. Germline V gene lookup returns CDR1 LGHDT and CDR2 YNNKEL (reference sequence). CDR3 region: CASGTEYEQYF. The CDR3 nucleotides read TGTGCCAGTGGGACGGAGTACGAGCAGTACTTC.

This clonotype came up many times. The chain is built from TRBV5-1 and TRBJ2-2; D ambiguous. Germline V gene sequence: CDR1 SGHRS, CDR2 YFSETQ. The CDR3 spans 15 residues. The V end lost 2 bases, the J end lost 0 bases, and 8 bases lay between the germline ends. The chain's CDR3 is CASSLSQANTGELFF. Here the CDR3 DNA reads TGCGCCAGCAGCTTATCTCAAGCGAACACCGGGGAGCTGTTTTTT.

This clonotype appeared a few times. The chain couples TRBV2 to TRBJ1-5; D is unclear. V gave up 5 bases and J gave up 4 bases, with 9 bases separating them. The CDR3 runs to 13 residues. Germline V gene data show CDR1 as SNHLY and CDR2 as FYNNEI. The CDR3 DNA follows: TGTGCCAGCAGTAGGGTGGCTAATCAGCCCCAGCATTTT. As protein: CASSRVANQPQHF.

V gene TRBV4-1 combines with J gene TRBJ2-7; a weak D match, TRBD2 (6 bases). V shed 1 base and J shed 5 bases, with 15 bases lying between them. The CDR3 length is 15 residues. Germline values: CDR1 MGHRA, CDR2 YSYEKL. This CDR3 reads CASSQGPAGDNEQYF. CDR3 nucleotide sequence: TGCGCCAGCAGCCAAGGGCCAGCGGGCGACAACGAGCAGTACTTC.

The chain links TRBV6-5 to TRBJ2-3; D ambiguous. This CDR3 has 13 residues. Trimming took 2 bases from V and 1 from J, leaving 4 bases between them. Germline-derived CDR1 and CDR2 are MNHEY and SVGAGI. The CDR3 region is CASSYARTDTQYF. The CDR3 DNA follows: TGTGCCAGCAGTTACGCACGCACAGATACGCAGTATTTT.

There are many counts of this clonotype. The chain carries TRBV29-1 and TRBJ2-7; 7 bases map to TRBD2. Germline-derived CDR1 and CDR2 are SQVTM and ANQGSEA. Germline trimming cut 6 bases from V and 0 bases from J; bases unmatched to any gene: 8. The CDR3 totals 14 residues. CDR3 loop: CSVSGGGSSYEQYF. The CDR3 DNA reads as TGCAGCGTCTCGGGGGGAGGCAGCTCCTACGAGCAGTACTTC.

The chain joins TRBV20-1 to TRBJ2-2; D is undetermined. Germline loops: CDR1 DFQATT, CDR2 SNEGSKA (reference sequence). Deletions cut 2 bases from V and 0 bases from J, with 4 bases between. The CDR3 runs 13 residues. The CDR3 bases are TGCAGTGCTAGACCCCCGAACACCGGGGAGCTGTTTTTT. Amino acid sequence: CSARPPNTGELFF.

This clonotype was counted ten times or more. The rearrangement joins TRBV29-1 to TRBJ2-2, with 8 nucleotides matching TRBD2. The CDR3 length is 17 residues. Trimming removed 5 bases from V and 6 bases from J; junction bases left unmatched: 17. CDR1 and CDR2 from the germline V gene are SQVTM and ANQGSEA. The CDR3 protein is CSVRLEDGTRVAGELFF. Here the CDR3 DNA reads TGCAGCGTTCGCTTGGAAGACGGGACTAGAGTTGCCGGGGAGCTGTTTTTT.

This clonotype was counted a few times. This chain uses TRBV2 with TRBJ1-4, with TRBD1 identical over 7 bases. CDR3 length equals 15 residues. V lost 7 bases and J lost 4; bases outside the gene matches: 9. CDR1 and CDR2 from the germline V gene are SNHLY and FYNNEI. The CDR3 here is CASNLLQGNNEKLFF. For the CDR3, the DNA is TGTGCCAGCAATCTCCTACAGGGGAATAATGAAAAACTGTTTTTT.

The gene calls are TRBV25-1 and TRBJ2-3, with D perhaps TRBD2 (6 bases). The V and J ends lost 7 bases and 2 bases respectively, with 16 bases between them. Germline loops: CDR1 MGHDK, CDR2 SYGVNS. The CDR3 is made up of 15 amino acids. Here the CDR3 DNA reads TGTGCCAGCACCCCAACTAGCAGTTTCACAGATACGCAGTATTTT. It encodes CASTPTSSFTDTQYF.

This chain uses TRBV24-1 with TRBJ2-3, with no clear D. Germline assignment: CDR1 KGHDR and CDR2 SFDVKD. The CDR3 runs 16 residues. V was shortened by 3 bases and J by 6 bases, with 18 bases between the two germline ends. CDR3 DNA sequence: TGTGCCACCAGTGATCCCACTTTGGCAGGCAGGGATACGCAGTATTTT. Translation: CATSDPTLAGRDTQYF.

This clonotype was seen only a few times. J is TRBJ2-7 and V is TRBV20-1, with TRBD1 identical over 8 bases. V lost 6 bases and J lost 2; bases outside the gene matches: 6. This CDR3 region has 13 residues. Germline V CDR1 and CDR2: DFQATT, SNEGSKA (reference sequence). CDR3 region: CSALDRVPYEQYF. CDR3 coding DNA: TGCAGTGCCCTGGACAGGGTACCCTACGAGCAGTACTTC.

This clonotype was found many times. The rearrangement links TRBV4-1 to TRBJ2-2, with a weak D call TRBD2 (5 bases). The V end lost 4 bases, the J end lost 1 base, and 13 bases lay between the germline ends. CDR1 is MGHRA and CDR2 is YSYEKL in the germline V gene. This CDR3 region has 16 residues. The DNA of the CDR3 is TGCGCCAGCAGCCTCCGGACTGCTGAGAACACCGGGGAGCTGTTTTTT. It translates to CASSLRTAENTGELFF.

The rearrangement links TRBV12-3 or TRBV12-4 to TRBJ2-6, with D perhaps given as TRBD1 or TRBD2 (5 bases each). The CDR3 consists of 15 residues. Trimming shortened V by 6 bases and J by 0 bases, and 9 bases separated the two germline ends. The CDR3 sequence is CASSGDGSGANVLTF. The DNA for the CDR3 is TGTGCCAGCAGCGGGGACGGCTCTGGGGCCAACGTCCTGACTTTC.